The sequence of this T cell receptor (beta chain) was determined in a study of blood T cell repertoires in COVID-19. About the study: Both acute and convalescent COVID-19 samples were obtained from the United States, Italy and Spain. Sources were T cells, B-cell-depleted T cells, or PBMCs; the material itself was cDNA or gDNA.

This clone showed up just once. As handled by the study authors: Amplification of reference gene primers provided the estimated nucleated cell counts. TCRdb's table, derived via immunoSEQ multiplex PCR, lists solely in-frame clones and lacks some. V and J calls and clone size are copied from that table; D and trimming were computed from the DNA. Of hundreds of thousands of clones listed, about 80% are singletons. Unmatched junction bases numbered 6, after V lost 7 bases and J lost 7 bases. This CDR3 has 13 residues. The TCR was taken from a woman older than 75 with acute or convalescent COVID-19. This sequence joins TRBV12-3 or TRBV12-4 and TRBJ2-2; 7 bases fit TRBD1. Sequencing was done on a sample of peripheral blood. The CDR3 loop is CASIDRAVGELFF. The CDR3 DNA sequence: TGTGCCAGCATCGACAGGGCGGTCGGGGAGCTGTTTTTT.